Below, 23 T cell receptor beta chains from the same sample are listed, as sequenced in a study of neurological immune-mediated disorders. TCRdb itself ran the 5' RACE reads through MiXCR, one entry per CDR3 protein. The data show some 80,000 distinct CDR3 sequences, with 3.5% to 5.5% seen just once and more than 5% held by the top ten. This sample's time point: longitudinal time-point 3. Specimen: PBMCs. These TCRs come from a woman aged 55-75 years with multiple sclerosis.

This clonotype occurred many times. The J gene is TRBJ2-5, the V gene TRBV12-3 or TRBV12-4; TRBD1 matches at 7 bases. The CDR3 is 12 amino acids. V gave up 10 bases and J gave up 5 bases; unmatched junction bases: 7. The DNA of the CDR3 is TGTGCCACCAAGGGGGCAAAGGAGACCCAGTACTTC. It translates to CATKGAKETQYF.

This clonotype was picked up many times. Here the CDR3 reads CASSGTSGGASNEQFF. CDR3 DNA: TGTGCCAGCAGCGGAACTAGCGGGGGGGCCTCGAATGAGCAGTTCTTC. The chain combines TRBV11-1 with TRBJ2-1, with 13 bases aligning to TRBD2. The trim removed 5 bases at V and 7 bases at J, leaving 8 bases unmatched. The germline gives CDR1 SGHAT, CDR2 FQDESV (reference sequence). CDR3 length equals 16 residues.

This rearrangement joins TRBV20-1 to TRBJ2-7, with TRBD1 identical over 9 bases. Losses at the gene ends were 4 bases for V and 6 bases for J; bases not matched to a gene: 7. Germline loops: CDR1 DFQATT, CDR2 SNEGSKA (reference sequence). CDR3 length: 13 amino acids. The CDR3 DNA reads as TGCAGTGCTACGGACAGGGGTCGGGGCGAGCAGTACTTC. It is translated as CSATDRGRGEQYF.

This clonotype was seen at least ten times. The chain is built from TRBV5-1 and TRBJ2-3; 7 nucleotides align to TRBD1. Germline CDR1 is SGHRS and CDR2 is YFSETQ. The CDR3 runs to 14 residues. V lost 4 bases, J lost 2 bases, and 4 bases stayed unmatched. CDR3 protein: CASSKGTATDTQYF. The CDR3 DNA reads TGCGCCAGCAGCAAGGGGACAGCCACAGATACGCAGTATTTT.

There are many counts of this clonotype. CDR3 loop: CASSPPGTQYF. DNA for the CDR3: TGTGCCAGCAGCCCTCCGGGGACCCAGTACTTC. The chain is built from TRBV7-6 and TRBJ2-5; D is ambiguous. This CDR3 has 11 residues. Trimming pared 5 bases from V and 7 bases from J, leaving 8 bases between. CDR1 and CDR2 (germline): SGHVS, FNYEAQ.

This clonotype was detected many times. The V gene is TRBV3-1, the J gene TRBJ1-1; D gene uncertain. Germline V CDR1 and CDR2: LGHDT, YNNKEL (reference sequence). The CDR3 extends over 14 amino acids. The V end lost 1 base, the J end lost 1 base, and 7 bases lay between the germline ends. CDR3 nucleotide sequence: TGTGCCAGCAGCCAAGTGTGGGGGAACACTGAAGCTTTCTTT. Translating it yields CASSQVWGNTEAFF.

This clonotype has a count of ten or more. The rearrangement links TRBV6-5 to TRBJ2-7; 7 bases match TRBD1. This CDR3 spans 15 amino acids. CDR1 and CDR2 from the germline V gene are MNHEY and SVGAGI. V shed 0 bases and J 0 bases; nucleotides not matched to a gene: 2. In DNA form, the CDR3 reads TGTGCCAGCAGTTACTCATGGACAGGCTCCTACGAGCAGTACTTC. Its protein product is CASSYSWTGSYEQYF.

A few counts support this clonotype. The chain joins TRBV18 to TRBJ1-4; D is undetermined. Trimming cost V 3 bases and J 2 bases, with 7 bases left between them. Germline V gene sequence: CDR1 KGHSH, CDR2 LQKENI. The CDR3 runs to 14 residues. In DNA, the CDR3 is TGTGCCAGCTCACCGACTCACACTAATGAAAAACTGTTTTTT. Protein: CASSPTHTNEKLFF. The entire variable domain, with the rest obtained from reference TRBV18 and TRBJ1-4, is as follows: NAGVMQNPRHLVRRRGQEARLRCSPMKGHSHVYWYRQLPEEGLKFMVYLQKENIIDESGMPKERFSAEFPKEGPSILRIQQVVRGDSAAYFCASSPTHTNEKLFFGSGTQLSVL.

This clonotype was counted ten times or more. The chain uses TRBV20-1 and TRBJ1-1; 8 bases are a match to TRBD1. Trimming cost V 6 bases and J 4 bases; bases outside gene matches: 7. CDR1 is DFQATT and CDR2 is SNEGSKA in the germline V gene (reference sequence). The CDR3 is 13 residues long. The CDR3 region is CSAPTGVVTEAFF. The CDR3 region has the DNA TGCAGTGCACCGACAGGGGTCGTCACTGAAGCTTTCTTT.

At least ten counts were recorded for this clonotype. The chain links TRBV5-1 to TRBJ2-5; D assignment may be TRBD1 or TRBD2 (5 bases each). The CDR3 is made up of 16 amino acids. The germline V gene has CDR1 SGHRS and CDR2 YFSETQ. Trimming removed 0 bases at V and 1 base at J, with 13 bases between. The CDR3 DNA reads as TGCGCCAGCAGCTTGGTAGCAGGGACCCGCCAAGAGACCCAGTACTTC. This sequence encodes CASSLVAGTRQETQYF.

This clonotype was observed many times. The rearrangement joins TRBV27 to TRBJ1-5, with 7 bases aligning to TRBD1. Looked up from germline, CDR1 is MNHEY and CDR2 is SMNVEV (reference sequence). This CDR3 region has 15 residues. V was clipped by 3 bases and J by 3 bases; unmatched bases: 5. CDR3 coding DNA: TGTGCCAGCAGTTTTGGGACAGCCTTCAATCAGCCCCAGCATTTT. It yields the protein CASSFGTAFNQPQHF.

This clonotype showed up many times. The J gene is TRBJ1-1, the V gene TRBV29-1, with D unclear. V shed 4 bases and J shed 4 bases, with 16 bases lying between them. The CDR3 is 14 amino acids. CDR1 and CDR2 from the germline V gene are SQVTM and ANQGSEA. The CDR3 region is CSVVSLFEGTEAFF. In DNA form, the CDR3 reads TGCAGCGTTGTTTCTCTCTTTGAGGGCACTGAAGCTTTCTTT.

Concerning this clonotype: A much larger clonotype is one base distant, so this may be a read error. V and J are TRBV3-1 and TRBJ1-4; maybe TRBD1 (5 bases). Trimming pared 5 bases from V and 5 bases from J, leaving 12 bases between. Looked up from germline, CDR1 is LGHDT and CDR2 is YNNKEL (reference sequence). CDR3 length: 14 residues. Written as DNA, the CDR3 is TGTGCCAGCAGCGACAGCGGAGGAAATGAAAAACTGTTTTTT. Its translation is CASSDSGGNEKLFF.

The table lists this clonotype with many counts. The chain recombines TRBV29-1 with TRBJ1-1; a weak D match, TRBD1 (5 bases). In germline, CDR1 is SQVTM, CDR2 ANQGSEA. V lost 5 bases and J lost 6, with 19 bases in between. The CDR3 is 14 amino acids. Here the CDR3 DNA reads TGCAGCGTTCTTGGGACGGACGAACACGCTGAAGCTTTCTTT. Residues: CSVLGTDEHAEAFF.

This clonotype was found many times. The chain has TRBV12-3 or TRBV12-4 and TRBJ1-6, with TRBD1 identical over 8 bases. The CDR3 contains 16 residues. Trimming cost V 6 bases and J 6 bases; bases outside gene matches: 10. CDR3 residues: CASRVRQGAVNSPLHF. CDR3 coding DNA: TGTGCCAGCAGAGTAAGGCAGGGGGCAGTTAATTCACCCCTCCACTTT.

This clonotype has ten or more counts. The rearrangement uses TRBV10-3 and TRBJ2-5; 8 positions agree with TRBD1. Per germline, CDR1 ENHRY and CDR2 SYGVKD. V dropped 6 bases and J dropped 5; count of bases not matched to a gene: 8. This CDR3 region has 14 residues. This CDR3 is CAISNGQGWETQYF. The CDR3 region has the DNA TGTGCCATCAGCAACGGACAGGGTTGGGAGACCCAGTACTTC.

This chain uses TRBV28 with TRBJ1-5, with 7 bases matching TRBD1. The CDR3 totals 17 residues. Germline CDR1 MDHEN, CDR2 SYDVKM. V lost 4 bases, J lost 0 bases, and 9 bases stayed unmatched. CDR3 loop: CASSYDRVWDSNQPQHF. The CDR3 DNA follows: TGTGCCAGCAGTTATGACAGGGTGTGGGATAGCAATCAGCCCCAGCATTTT.

This clonotype was counted at least ten times. The chain joins TRBV12-3 or TRBV12-4 to TRBJ2-3; D might be TRBD2 (6 bases). CDR3 length: 15 amino acids. V lost 5 bases and J 5 bases, leaving 17 bases between the germline ends. Here the CDR3 reads CASSLLAGRGDTQYF. In DNA, the CDR3 is TGTGCCAGCAGTCTACTGGCGGGACGAGGAGATACGCAGTATTTT.

This clonotype was found many times. The chain has TRBV15 and TRBJ2-3; 7 bases are shared with TRBD1. CDR1 and CDR2 from the germline V gene are LNHNV and YYDKDF (reference sequence). This CDR3 spans 15 amino acids. The J segment lost 5 bases and the V segment lost 2 bases, leaving 7 bases of the junction unmatched. The CDR3 DNA follows: TGTGCCACCAGCAGATTCCGACAGGGTGGAGATACGCAGTATTTT. Encoded protein: CATSRFRQGGDTQYF.

The sample holds many counts of this clonotype. The J gene is TRBJ2-7, the V gene TRBV3-1, with TRBD2 identical over 13 bases. Germline V gene sequence: CDR1 LGHDT, CDR2 YNNKEL (reference sequence). The CDR3 consists of 18 residues. Trimming cost V 4 bases and J 1 base; bases outside gene matches: 10. This chain's CDR3 is CASSLFGRGLAGSYEQYF. The CDR3, as DNA: TGTGCCAGCAGCCTTTTCGGACGGGGACTAGCGGGGTCCTACGAGCAGTACTTC.

This clonotype showed up many times. The rearrangement uses TRBV11-1 and TRBJ2-1; 9 bases align to TRBD1. The CDR3 totals 18 residues. The V segment lost 4 bases and the J segment 2 bases; nucleotides outside the gene matches: 12. CDR1 and CDR2 from the germline V gene are SGHAT and FQDESV (reference sequence). CDR3 coding DNA: TGTGCCAGCAGCTCTGGGGACAGGGCATATGTGGCCTACAATGAGCAGTTCTTC. Translating it yields CASSSGDRAYVAYNEQFF.

This clonotype was recorded many times. The chain employs TRBV7-2 and TRBJ2-7; D remains ambiguous. V lost 1 base to trimming and J lost 0 bases, with 10 bases between them. This CDR3 is 15 amino acids long. CDR1 is SGHTA, CDR2 FQGNSA, per germline. The CDR3: CASSLELRSSYEQYF. The CDR3, as DNA: TGTGCCAGCAGCTTAGAACTAAGAAGCTCCTACGAGCAGTACTTC. The full variable domain, in which reference TRBV7-2 and TRBJ2-7 provide the parts outside the CDR3, is GAGVSQSPSNKVTEKGKDVELRCDPISGHTALYWYRQSLGQGLEFLIYFQGNSAPDKSGLPSDRFSAERTGGSVSTLTIQRTQQEDSAVYLCASSLELRSSYEQYFGPGTRLTVT.

This clonotype was counted at least ten times. The chain employs TRBV12-3 or TRBV12-4 and TRBJ2-7; D possibly corresponds to TRBD2 (5 bases). The germline V and J ends were trimmed by 2 bases and 2 bases, with 7 bases remaining between them. The CDR3 consists of 13 residues. The CDR3 loop is CASSLSGTYEQYF. In nucleotides, the CDR3 is TGTGCCAGCAGTTTAAGCGGAACCTACGAGCAGTACTTC.